This entry features one T cell receptor (beta chain) sequence. Its target is not known. Produced via immunoSEQ multiplex PCR; TCRdb's table is partial and in-frame only. The profile shows 110,000 to 150,000 clones, approximately 90% of them singletons. The data are from a study of T cell responses to AZD1222 COVID-19 vaccine. Study results and caveats: Donors in the cohort were predominantly white British and more often female, and clonal diversity was possibly underestimated. With two AZD1222 doses given, Spike-specific TCR breadth and depth both rose.

The CDR3 has 14 residues. CDR1 and CDR2 (germline): SEHNR, FQNEAQ (reference sequence). The V end lost 1 base, the J end lost 4 bases, and 10 bases lay between the germline ends. The V and J genes are TRBV7-9 and TRBJ1-2; no firm D call. The starting material was peripheral blood, obtained on day 0 of AZD1222 vaccination. The sequence derives from an adult in good health. CDR3 DNA sequence: TGTGCCAGCAGCTTAGTCTGGATCTTCTATGGCTACACCTTC. It yields the protein CASSLVWIFYGYTF. The full variable domain, with the rest looked up from reference TRBV7-9 and TRBJ1-2, is DTGVSQNPRHKITKRGQNVTFRCDPISEHNRLYWYRQTLGQGPEFLTYFQNEAQLEKSRLLSDRFSAERPKGSFSTLEIQRTEQGDSAMYLCASSLVWIFYGYTFGSGTRLTVV.